One sample yielded the 3 T cell receptor beta chains listed below, sequenced in a study of T cell clonality in common variable immunodeficiency. Data came from immunoSEQ multiplex PCR; TCRdb stores just in-frame clones and leaves some out. Recorded here are around 45,000 clones, none singletons. The material sequenced was peripheral blood mononuclear cells. Every receptor here comes from a person between 18 and 69 years old in good health.

This clone was observed at least ten times. The read falls 3 residues short of the CDR3 end, and the missing part is taken from the germline J gene. V is TRBV2 and J is TRBJ2-1; D gene ambiguous. Trimming cost V 7 bases and J 3 bases, with 13 bases left between them. The CDR3 totals 14 residues. Germline V gene sequence: CDR1 SNHLY, CDR2 FYNNEI. CDR3 DNA, as far as it was read: TGTGCCAGCAAGCCAACTACTCTCTACAATGAG. The encoded protein is CASKPTTLYNE. The complete CDR3 reads CASKPTTLYNEQFF.

This clone was counted ten times or more. CDR3 region: CASSSGTLTEAFF. CDR3 bases read: TGCGCCAGCAGCTCTGGGACACTAACTGAA. The chain couples TRBV5-1 to TRBJ1-1; D is possibly TRBD1 (6 bases). Read sequence stops 3 residues before the CDR3 end, and the germline J gene provides the missing end. V gave up 3 bases and J gave up 5 bases, with 11 bases separating them. The germline V gene encodes CDR1 SGHRS and CDR2 YFSETQ. The CDR3 has 13 residues. Full variable domain (missing parts from reference TRBV5-1 and TRBJ1-1): KAGVTQTPRYLIKTRGQQVTLSCSPISGHRSVSWYQQTPGQGLQFLFEYFSETQRNKGNFPGRFSGRQFSNSRSEMNVSTLELGDSALYLCASSSGTLTEAFFGQGTRLTVV.

This clone was recorded at least ten times. The read comes to an end 3 residues before the CDR3 does, leaving the germline J gene to fill in the end. The chain has TRBV4-1 and TRBJ1-6, with D unclear. CDR3 length: 13 residues. CDR1 and CDR2 (germline): MGHRA, YSYEKL. Trimming shortened V by 6 bases and J by 6 bases, and 9 bases separated the two germline ends. CDR3 in amino acids: CASRGQTNSPLHF. The CDR3 DNA, read in part, is TGCGCCAGCAGAGGGCAGACTAATTCACCC.